These T cell receptor beta chains were read from a single sample in a study of T cell responses to AZD1222 COVID-19 vaccine. Clones were read by immunoSEQ multiplex PCR, and TCRdb kept only the in-frame ones, dropping some. The data show around 97,000 clones, approximately 88% seen once. Sequencing was performed on peripheral blood, taken on day 0 of AZD1222 vaccination. The origin of the receptors is an adult in good health. CDR3s include the opening cysteine and the closing phenylalanine or tryptophan. A D gene is named only where the DNA matches it firmly. A clone size is listed for some rows: how often the clone was seen (once, few, many), or a class if it is expanded.

d_gene: TRBD1; v_gene: TRBV6-4; abundance: -; j_gene: TRBJ1-2; CDR3aa: CASSMTGPRGGYGYTF; CDR3nt: TGTGCCAGCAGTATGACAGGGCCCCGAGGAGGCTATGGCTACACCTTC
d_gene: -; v_gene: TRBV9; abundance: -; j_gene: TRBJ2-2; CDR3aa: CASSPSGTHTGELFF; CDR3nt: TGTGCCAGCAGCCCCAGCGGTACCCACACCGGGGAGCTGTTTTTT
d_gene: -; v_gene: TRBV19; abundance: once; j_gene: TRBJ1-1; CDR3aa: CASTMRGAGTEAFF; CDR3nt: TGTGCCAGTACTATGCGGGGGGCCGGCACTGAAGCTTTCTTT
d_gene: -; v_gene: TRBV15; abundance: -; j_gene: TRBJ2-2; CDR3aa: CATSRGTPANTGELFF; CDR3nt: TGTGCCACCAGCAGAGGGACACCCGCGAACACCGGGGAGCTGTTTTTT
d_gene: -; v_gene: TRBV6-4; abundance: once; j_gene: TRBJ2-1; CDR3aa: CASSDTVFDSYNEQFF; CDR3nt: TGTGCCAGCAGTGATACCGTTTTTGACTCCTACAATGAGCAGTTCTTC
d_gene: TRBD2; v_gene: TRBV5-4; abundance: -; j_gene: TRBJ2-1; CDR3aa: CASSLATSGRSNEQFF; CDR3nt: TGTGCCAGCAGCTTGGCGACTAGCGGGAGAAGCAATGAGCAGTTCTTC
d_gene: -; v_gene: TRBV5-8; abundance: -; j_gene: TRBJ2-7; CDR3aa: CASSLGSVLAGEQYF; CDR3nt: TGTGCCAGCAGCTTGGGTAGCGTTTTGGCCGGCGAGCAGTACTTC
d_gene: TRBD1; v_gene: TRBV19; abundance: -; j_gene: TRBJ1-2; CDR3aa: CASTTGGAGYGYTF; CDR3nt: TGTGCCAGTACCACAGGGGGCGCAGGTTATGGCTACACCTTC
d_gene: TRBD1; v_gene: TRBV6-5; abundance: -; j_gene: TRBJ1-6; CDR3aa: CAGHRDRDSPLHF; CDR3nt: TGTGCCGGGCACCGGGACAGAGACTCACCCCTCCACTTT
d_gene: -; v_gene: TRBV18; abundance: once; j_gene: TRBJ1-4; CDR3aa: CASSQGRDEKLFF; CDR3nt: TGTGCCAGCTCCCAGGGAAGGGATGAAAAACTGTTTTTT
d_gene: -; v_gene: TRBV18; abundance: -; j_gene: TRBJ2-7; CDR3aa: CASSPPGRGSSYEQYF; CDR3nt: TGTGCCAGCTCACCACCCGGCAGAGGAAGCTCCTACGAGCAGTACTTC
d_gene: -; v_gene: TRBV20-1; abundance: -; j_gene: TRBJ1-3; CDR3aa: CSASGQSSGNTIYF; CDR3nt: TGCAGTGCTAGTGGACAGAGCTCTGGAAACACCATATATTTT
d_gene: -; v_gene: TRBV5-1; abundance: -; j_gene: TRBJ2-7; CDR3aa: CASSLIPAGTTYEQYF; CDR3nt: TGCGCCAGCAGCTTGATCCCCGCGGGAACCACCTACGAGCAGTACTTC
d_gene: -; v_gene: TRBV10-3; abundance: once; j_gene: TRBJ2-3; CDR3aa: CAAWTVGDTQYF; CDR3nt: TGTGCCGCGTGGACAGTTGGAGATACGCAGTATTTT
d_gene: TRBD1; v_gene: TRBV9; abundance: -; j_gene: TRBJ1-2; CDR3aa: CASSGGGQDYGYTF; CDR3nt: TGTGCCAGCAGCGGGGGTGGACAGGACTATGGCTACACCTTC